The text below deals with one TCR beta chain. The sample belongs to a study of blood T cell repertoires in COVID-19. Study context: Donors in the United States, Italy and Spain gave samples during acute or convalescent COVID-19. PBMCs, B-cell-depleted T cells, or T cells provided the cDNA or gDNA that made up the material.

Per the original data handling: Cell counts per sample came from amplifying reference gene primers. The repertoire was sequenced with immunoSEQ multiplex PCR; TCRdb's copy has only in-frame clones and lacks some. For V, J and clone size, that table is used; D and trimming come from the DNA. Among approximately 300,000 clones, roughly 89% were seen once, and the ten largest hold approximately 4.5%. Clinical history reported by participants formed the basis on which cohorts were assigned. CDR3 length: 12 residues. The V gene's germline CDR1 is MDHEN and CDR2 SYDVKM. Trimming pared 7 bases from V and 9 bases from J, leaving 15 bases between.

Sequencing used PBMCs or T cells enriched from blood (not recorded which). The V call is TRBV28, the J call TRBJ1-1, with D possibly being TRBD1 (6 bases). This sequence originates from a woman younger than 30 with acute COVID-19. The CDR3 spells CASIIGRDKAFF. In DNA, the CDR3 is TGTGCCAGCATTATTGGGAGGGACAAAGCTTTCTTT. The whole variable domain, filled in from reference TRBV28 and TRBJ1-1, reads DVKVTQSSRYLVKRTGEKVFLECVQDMDHENMFWYRQDPGLGLRLIYFSYDVKMKEKGDIPEGYSVSREKKERFSLILESASTNQTSMYLCASIIGRDKAFFGQGTRLTVV.